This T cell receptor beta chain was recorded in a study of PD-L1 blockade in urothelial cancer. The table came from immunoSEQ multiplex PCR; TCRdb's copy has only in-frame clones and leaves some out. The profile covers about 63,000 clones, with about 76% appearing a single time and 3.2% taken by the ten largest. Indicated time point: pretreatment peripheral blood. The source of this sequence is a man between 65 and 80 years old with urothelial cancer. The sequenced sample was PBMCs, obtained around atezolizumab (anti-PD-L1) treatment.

DNA for the CDR3: TGTGCCAGTAGTATGGCAGGGGGCCGCAATCAGCCCCAGCATTTT. This gives the protein CASSMAGGRNQPQHF. The chain uses TRBV19 and TRBJ1-5; TRBD1 matches 8 bases. CDR3 length: 15 residues. Germline V gene sequence: CDR1 LNHDA, CDR2 SQIVND (reference sequence). Trimming at V came to 3 bases and at J to 2 bases, leaving 3 bases not matched to a gene.